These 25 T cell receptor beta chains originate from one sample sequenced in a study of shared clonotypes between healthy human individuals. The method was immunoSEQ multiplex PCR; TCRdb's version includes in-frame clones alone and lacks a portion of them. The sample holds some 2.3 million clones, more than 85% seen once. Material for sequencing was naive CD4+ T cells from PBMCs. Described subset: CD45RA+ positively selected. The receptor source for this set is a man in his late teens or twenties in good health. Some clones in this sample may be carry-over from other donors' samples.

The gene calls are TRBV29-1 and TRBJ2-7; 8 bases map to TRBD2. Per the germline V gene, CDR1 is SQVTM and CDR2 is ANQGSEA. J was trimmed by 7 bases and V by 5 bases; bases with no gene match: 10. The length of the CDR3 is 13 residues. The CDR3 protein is CSVPQPGRGEQYF. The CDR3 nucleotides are TGCAGCGTTCCCCAGCCCGGGAGGGGAGAGCAGTACTTC.

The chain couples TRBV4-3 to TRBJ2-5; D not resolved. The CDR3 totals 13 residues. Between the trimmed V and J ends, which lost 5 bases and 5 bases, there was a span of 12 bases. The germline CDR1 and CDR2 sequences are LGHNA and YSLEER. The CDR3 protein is CASSKRVQETQYF. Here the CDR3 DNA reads TGCGCCAGCAGCAAAAGGGTTCAGGAGACCCAGTACTTC.

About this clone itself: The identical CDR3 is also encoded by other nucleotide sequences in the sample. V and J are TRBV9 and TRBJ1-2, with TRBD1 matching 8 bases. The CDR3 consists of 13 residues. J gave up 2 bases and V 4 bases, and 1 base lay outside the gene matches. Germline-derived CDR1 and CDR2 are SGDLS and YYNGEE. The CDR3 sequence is CASSRDRNYGYTF. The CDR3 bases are TGTGCCAGCAGCCGGGACAGGAACTATGGCTACACCTTC.

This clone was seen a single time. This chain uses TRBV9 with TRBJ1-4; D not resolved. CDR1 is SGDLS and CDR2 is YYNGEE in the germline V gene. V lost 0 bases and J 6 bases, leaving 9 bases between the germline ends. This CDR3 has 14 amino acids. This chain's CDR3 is CASSVDLRDEKLFF. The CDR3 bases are TGTGCCAGCAGCGTAGACCTTAGGGATGAAAAACTGTTTTTT.

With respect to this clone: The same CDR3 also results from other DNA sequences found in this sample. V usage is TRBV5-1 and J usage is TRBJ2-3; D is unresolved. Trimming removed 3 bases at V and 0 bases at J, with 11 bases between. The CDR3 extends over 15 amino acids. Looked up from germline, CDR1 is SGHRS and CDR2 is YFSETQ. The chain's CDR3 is CASSSGTGSTDTQYF. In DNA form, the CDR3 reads TGCGCCAGCAGCTCCGGCACGGGTAGCACAGATACGCAGTATTTT.

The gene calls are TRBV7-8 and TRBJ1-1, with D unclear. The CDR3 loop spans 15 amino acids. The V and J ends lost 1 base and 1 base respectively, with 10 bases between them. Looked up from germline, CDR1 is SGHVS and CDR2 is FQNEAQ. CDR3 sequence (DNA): TGTGCCAGCAGCTTAGGTCAGGCTGGGAACACTGAAGCTTTCTTT. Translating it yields CASSLGQAGNTEAFF.

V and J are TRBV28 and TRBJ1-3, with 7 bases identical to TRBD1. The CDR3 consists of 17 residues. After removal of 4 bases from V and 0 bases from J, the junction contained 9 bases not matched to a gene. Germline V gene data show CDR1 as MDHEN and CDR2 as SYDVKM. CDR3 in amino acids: CASSSGQPMYSGNTIYF. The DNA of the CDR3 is TGTGCCAGCAGTTCGGGACAGCCCATGTACTCTGGAAACACCATATATTTT.

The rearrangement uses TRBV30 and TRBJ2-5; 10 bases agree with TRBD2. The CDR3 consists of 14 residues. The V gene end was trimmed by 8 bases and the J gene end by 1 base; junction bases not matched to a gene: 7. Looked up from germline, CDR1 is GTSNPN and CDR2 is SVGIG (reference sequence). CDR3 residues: CALSLAGLQETQYF. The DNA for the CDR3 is TGTGCCCTATCACTAGCGGGACTCCAAGAGACCCAGTACTTC.

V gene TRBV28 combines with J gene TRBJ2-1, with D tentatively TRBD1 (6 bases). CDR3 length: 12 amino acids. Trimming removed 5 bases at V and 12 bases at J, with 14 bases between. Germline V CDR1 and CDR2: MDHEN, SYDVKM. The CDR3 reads CASSPPGTSQFF. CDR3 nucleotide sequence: TGTGCCAGCAGTCCGCCCGGGACATCGCAGTTCTTC.

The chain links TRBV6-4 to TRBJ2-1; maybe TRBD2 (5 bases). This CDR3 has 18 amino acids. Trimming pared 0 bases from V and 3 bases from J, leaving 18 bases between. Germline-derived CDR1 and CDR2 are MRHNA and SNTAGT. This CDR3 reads CASSDSGAVGSIYNEQFF. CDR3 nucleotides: TGTGCCAGCAGTGACTCGGGAGCTGTGGGGAGTATCTACAATGAGCAGTTCTTC.

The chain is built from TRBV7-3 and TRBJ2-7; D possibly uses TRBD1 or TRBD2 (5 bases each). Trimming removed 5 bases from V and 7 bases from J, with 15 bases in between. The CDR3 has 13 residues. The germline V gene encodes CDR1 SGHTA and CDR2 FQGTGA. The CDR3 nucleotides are TGTGCCAGCAGCCATGGGACGGACGGGGAGCAGTACTTC. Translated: CASSHGTDGEQYF.

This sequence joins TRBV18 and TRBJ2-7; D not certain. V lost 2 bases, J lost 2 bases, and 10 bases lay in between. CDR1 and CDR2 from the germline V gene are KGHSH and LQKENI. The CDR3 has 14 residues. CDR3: CASSPIDGTYEQYF. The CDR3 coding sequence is TGTGCCAGCTCACCAATCGACGGAACCTACGAGCAGTACTTC.

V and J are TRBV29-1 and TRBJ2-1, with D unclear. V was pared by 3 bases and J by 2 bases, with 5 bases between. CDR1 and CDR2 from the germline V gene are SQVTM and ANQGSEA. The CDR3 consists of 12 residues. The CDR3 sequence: CSVDMAYNEQFF. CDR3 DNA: TGCAGCGTTGATATGGCCTACAATGAGCAGTTCTTC.

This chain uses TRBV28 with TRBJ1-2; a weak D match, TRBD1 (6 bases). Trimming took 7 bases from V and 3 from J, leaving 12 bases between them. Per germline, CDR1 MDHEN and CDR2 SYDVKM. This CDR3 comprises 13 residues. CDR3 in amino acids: CASTRPGDYGYTF. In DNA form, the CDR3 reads TGTGCCAGCACGAGACCAGGGGACTATGGCTACACCTTC.

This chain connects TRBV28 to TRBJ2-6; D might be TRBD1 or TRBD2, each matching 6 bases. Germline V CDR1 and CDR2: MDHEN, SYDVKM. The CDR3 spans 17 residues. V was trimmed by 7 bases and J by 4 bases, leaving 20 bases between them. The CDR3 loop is CASTNGGTLAGANVLTF. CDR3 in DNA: TGTGCCAGCACCAATGGGGGGACACTGGCCGGGGCCAACGTCCTGACTTTC.

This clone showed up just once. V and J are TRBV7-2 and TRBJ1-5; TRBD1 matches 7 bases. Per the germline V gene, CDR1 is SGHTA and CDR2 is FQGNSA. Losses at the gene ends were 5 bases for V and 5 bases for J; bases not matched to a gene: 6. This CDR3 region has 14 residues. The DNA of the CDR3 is TGTGCCAGCAGCCCCCAGGGGGGGTATCAGCCCCAGCATTTT. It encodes CASSPQGGYQPQHF.

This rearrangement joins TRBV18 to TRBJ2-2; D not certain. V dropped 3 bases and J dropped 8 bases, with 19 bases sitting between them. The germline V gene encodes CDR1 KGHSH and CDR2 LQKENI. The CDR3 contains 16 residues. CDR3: CASSPVRTHRTGELFF. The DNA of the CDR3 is TGTGCCAGCTCACCGGTCCGGACCCATAGGACGGGGGAGCTGTTTTTT. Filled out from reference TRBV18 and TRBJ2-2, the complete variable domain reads NAGVMQNPRHLVRRRGQEARLRCSPMKGHSHVYWYRQLPEEGLKFMVYLQKENIIDESGMPKERFSAEFPKEGPSILRIQQVVRGDSAAYFCASSPVRTHRTGELFFGEGSRLTVL.

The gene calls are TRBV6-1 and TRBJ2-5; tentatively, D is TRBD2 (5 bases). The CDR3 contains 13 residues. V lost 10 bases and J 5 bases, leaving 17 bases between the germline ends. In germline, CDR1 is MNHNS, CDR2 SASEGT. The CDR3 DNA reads TGTGCCAACGGCGGGCGCCCGGAGGAGACCCAGTACTTC. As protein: CANGGRPEETQYF.

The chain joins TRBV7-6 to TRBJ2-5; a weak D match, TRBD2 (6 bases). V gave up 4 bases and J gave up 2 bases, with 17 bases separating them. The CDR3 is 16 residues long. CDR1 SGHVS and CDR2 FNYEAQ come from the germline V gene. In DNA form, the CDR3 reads TGTGCCAGCAGCTCCCGGGACTTCGAGTATCAAGAGACCCAGTACTTC. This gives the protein CASSSRDFEYQETQYF.

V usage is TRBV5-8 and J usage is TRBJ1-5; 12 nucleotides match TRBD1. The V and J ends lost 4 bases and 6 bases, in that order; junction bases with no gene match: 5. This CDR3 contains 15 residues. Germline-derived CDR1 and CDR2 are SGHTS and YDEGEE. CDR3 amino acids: CASSPGQGAAQPQHF. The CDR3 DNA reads TGTGCCAGCAGCCCGGGACAGGGGGCGGCTCAGCCCCAGCATTTT.

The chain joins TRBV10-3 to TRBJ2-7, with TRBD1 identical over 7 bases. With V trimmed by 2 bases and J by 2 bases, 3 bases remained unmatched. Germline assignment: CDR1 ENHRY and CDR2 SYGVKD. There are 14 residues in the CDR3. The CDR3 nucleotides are TGTGCCATCAGTGAGCAGGGGGTCACCTACGAGCAGTACTTC. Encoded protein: CAISEQGVTYEQYF.

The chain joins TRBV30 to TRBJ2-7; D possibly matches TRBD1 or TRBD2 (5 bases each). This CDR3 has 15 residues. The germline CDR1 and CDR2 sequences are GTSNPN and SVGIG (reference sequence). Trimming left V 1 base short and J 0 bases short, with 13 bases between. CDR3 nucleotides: TGTGCCTGGAGTGGGGGCGGGTGGAGCTCCTACGAGCAGTACTTC. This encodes CAWSGGGWSSYEQYF.

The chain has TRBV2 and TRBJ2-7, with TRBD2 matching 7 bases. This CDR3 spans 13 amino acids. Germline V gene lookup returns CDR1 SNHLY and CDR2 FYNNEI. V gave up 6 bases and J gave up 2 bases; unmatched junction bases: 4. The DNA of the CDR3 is TGTGCCAGCAGGGGGGACTATCCCTACGAGCAGTACTTC. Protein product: CASRGDYPYEQYF.

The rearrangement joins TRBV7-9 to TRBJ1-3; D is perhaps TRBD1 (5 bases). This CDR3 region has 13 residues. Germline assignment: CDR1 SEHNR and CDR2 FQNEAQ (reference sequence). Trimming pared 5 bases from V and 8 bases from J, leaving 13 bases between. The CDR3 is CASSLLSGHTIYF. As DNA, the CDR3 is TGTGCCAGCAGCCTTTTGTCGGGGCACACCATATATTTT.

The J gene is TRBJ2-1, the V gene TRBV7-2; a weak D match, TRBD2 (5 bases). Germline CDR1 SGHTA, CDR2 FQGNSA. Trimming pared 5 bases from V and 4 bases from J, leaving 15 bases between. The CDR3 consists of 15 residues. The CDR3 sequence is CASSPPGSVYNEQFF. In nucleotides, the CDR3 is TGTGCCAGCAGCCCCCCGGGGTCAGTATACAATGAGCAGTTCTTC. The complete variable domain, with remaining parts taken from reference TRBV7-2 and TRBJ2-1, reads GAGVSQSPSNKVTEKGKDVELRCDPISGHTALYWYRQSLGQGLEFLIYFQGNSAPDKSGLPSDRFSAERTGGSVSTLTIQRTQQEDSAVYLCASSPPGSVYNEQFFGPGTRLTVL.